This TCR beta chain was captured in a study of T cell repertoires in cytomegalovirus infection. Overall study context: Matching HLA type, along with CMV infection, was indicated by public TCR beta signatures.

The CDR3 runs to 19 residues. CDR1 is MNHEY and CDR2 is SMNVEV in the germline V gene (reference sequence). The V and J ends lost 4 bases and 4 bases respectively, with 26 bases between them. Study findings and constraints: Frequencies of public TCR beta families were cumulated, and this identified carriers of CMV plus the relevant HLA.

TCRdb fed the reads into MiXCR, producing one record per CDR3 protein. The sample consists of more than 500,000 distinct CDR3 sequences, about 17% of them appearing once. The table lists this clonotype with a few counts. No antigen is known for it. The clonotype comes from a human donor in good health (CMV status not recorded). Some clones in this sample may be carry-over from other donors' samples. The chain recombines TRBV27 with TRBJ1-5; tentatively, D is TRBD1 (6 bases). Sequenced material: CD8+ T cells from PBMCs. The CDR3: CASSYLSIMEGGRNQPQHF. CDR3 in DNA: TGTGCCAGCAGTTACCTGAGTATTATGGAGGGGGGAAGGAATCAGCCCCAGCATTTT.